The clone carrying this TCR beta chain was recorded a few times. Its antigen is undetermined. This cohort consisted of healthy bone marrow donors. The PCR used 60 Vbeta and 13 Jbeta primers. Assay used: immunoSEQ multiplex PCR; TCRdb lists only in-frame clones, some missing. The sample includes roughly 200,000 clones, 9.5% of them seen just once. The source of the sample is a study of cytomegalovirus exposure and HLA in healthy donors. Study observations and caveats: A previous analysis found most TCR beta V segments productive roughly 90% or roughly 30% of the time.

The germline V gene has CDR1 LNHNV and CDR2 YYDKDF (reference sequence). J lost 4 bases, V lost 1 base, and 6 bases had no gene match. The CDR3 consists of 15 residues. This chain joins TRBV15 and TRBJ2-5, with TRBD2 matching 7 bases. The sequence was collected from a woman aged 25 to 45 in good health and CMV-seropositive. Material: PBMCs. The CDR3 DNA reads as TGTGCCACCAGCAGAGCCGGGACGGGGGGAGAGACCCAGTACTTC. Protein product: CATSRAGTGGETQYF.